The clone carrying this T cell receptor beta chain was detected only a few times. This sample is drawn from a study of radiotherapy plus CTLA-4 blockade in lung cancer. Generated by immunoSEQ multiplex PCR, the TCRdb table keeps only in-frame clones and is missing some. This table has around 99,000 clones, 70% to 90% appearing once. Germline V gene lookup returns CDR1 SNHLY and CDR2 FYNNEI. The V end lost 7 bases, the J end lost 1 base, and 7 bases lay between the germline ends. The CDR3 is 13 amino acids. The material sequenced was peripheral blood, taken from a patient treated with radiotherapy plus ipilimumab. The TCR was taken from a human donor with non-small cell lung cancer that progressed on radiotherapy plus ipilimumab. This chain joins TRBV2 and TRBJ2-2; D is unclear. CDR3 sequence (DNA): TGTGCCAGCAAGCGAGTGAACACCGGGGAGCTGTTTTTT. Residues: CASKRVNTGELFF.